The next 8 T cell receptor beta chains were all read from a single sample in a study of T cell responses to AZD1222 COVID-19 vaccine. Sequencing used immunoSEQ multiplex PCR; TCRdb keeps in-frame clones, though not all of them. The sample includes some 110,000 clones, roughly nine tenths of them seen just once. Sequencing used peripheral blood, obtained on day 0 of AZD1222 vaccination. These TCRs come from an adult in good health.

V is TRBV14 and J is TRBJ1-1; D is unclear. Per germline, CDR1 SGHDN and CDR2 FVKESK. The V gene lost 4 bases and the J gene lost 0 bases, with 6 bases spanning the gap. The CDR3 contains 13 residues. CDR3: CASSPTMNTEAFF. The CDR3 bases are TGTGCCAGCAGCCCGACGATGAACACTGAAGCTTTCTTT.

The chain uses TRBV27 and TRBJ1-5; D is ambiguous. This CDR3 comprises 14 residues. V lost 0 bases and J lost 1, with 4 bases in between. Germline-derived CDR1 and CDR2 are MNHEY and SMNVEV (reference sequence). As DNA, the CDR3 is TGTGCCAGCAGTTTATCGGGGAGCAATCAGCCCCAGCATTTT. Protein sequence: CASSLSGSNQPQHF.

The V gene is TRBV7-3, the J gene TRBJ2-7, with 10 bases lining up with TRBD2. Losses at the gene ends were 5 bases for V and 0 bases for J; bases not matched to a gene: 4. This CDR3 is 15 amino acids long. Germline assignment: CDR1 SGHTA and CDR2 FQGTGA. This CDR3 reads CASSPSGGTSYEQYF. Here the CDR3 DNA reads TGTGCCAGCAGCCCTAGCGGGGGAACCTCCTACGAGCAGTACTTC.

The chain carries TRBV7-2 and TRBJ1-1; 10 positions match TRBD1. J lost 0 bases, V lost 5 bases, and 9 bases had no gene match. The CDR3 runs 17 residues. CDR1 and CDR2 from the germline V gene are SGHTA and FQGNSA. The CDR3 coding sequence is TGTGCCAGCAGCCCGGGACAGGGGACTTTCATGAACACTGAAGCTTTCTTT. As protein: CASSPGQGTFMNTEAFF.

The genes are TRBV5-1 and TRBJ2-5; 12 bases match TRBD2. The V and J ends lost 6 bases and 5 bases, in that order; junction bases with no gene match: 5. The CDR3 is 14 amino acids. From germline, CDR1 is SGHRS and CDR2 YFSETQ. The chain's CDR3 is CASNPGLAGETQYF. In DNA form, the CDR3 reads TGCGCCAGCAACCCCGGACTAGCGGGGGAGACCCAGTACTTC.

V usage is TRBV24-1 and J usage is TRBJ2-3; no firm D call. Germline CDR1 and CDR2: KGHDR and SFDVKD. This CDR3 is built from 14 residues. The V gene lost 1 base and the J gene lost 2 bases, with 6 bases spanning the gap. CDR3 sequence reads: CATSDFSDTDTQYF. CDR3 in DNA: TGTGCCACCAGTGATTTTTCGGACACAGATACGCAGTATTTT.

V and J are TRBV12-3 or TRBV12-4 and TRBJ2-5; no clear D gene. There are 12 residues in the CDR3. With 7 bases removed from V and 4 bases from J, the gap between germline ends came to 10 bases. CDR3 in amino acids: CASTNFRETQYF. The CDR3 DNA reads TGTGCCAGCACCAACTTCCGAGAGACCCAGTACTTC.

The V gene is TRBV5-1, the J gene TRBJ1-4; TRBD1 matches at 9 bases. The J segment lost 7 bases and the V segment lost 0 bases, leaving 7 bases of the junction unmatched. The CDR3 is 16 amino acids. The V gene's germline CDR1 is SGHRS and CDR2 YFSETQ. The CDR3 here is CASSLAGTGQGEKLFF. The CDR3, as DNA: TGCGCCAGCAGCTTGGCCGGGACAGGGCAAGGTGAAAAACTGTTTTTT. The entire variable domain, with the rest obtained from reference TRBV5-1 and TRBJ1-4, is as follows: KAGVTQTPRYLIKTRGQQVTLSCSPISGHRSVSWYQQTPGQGLQFLFEYFSETQRNKGNFPGRFSGRQFSNSRSEMNVSTLELGDSALYLCASSLAGTGQGEKLFFGSGTQLSVL.